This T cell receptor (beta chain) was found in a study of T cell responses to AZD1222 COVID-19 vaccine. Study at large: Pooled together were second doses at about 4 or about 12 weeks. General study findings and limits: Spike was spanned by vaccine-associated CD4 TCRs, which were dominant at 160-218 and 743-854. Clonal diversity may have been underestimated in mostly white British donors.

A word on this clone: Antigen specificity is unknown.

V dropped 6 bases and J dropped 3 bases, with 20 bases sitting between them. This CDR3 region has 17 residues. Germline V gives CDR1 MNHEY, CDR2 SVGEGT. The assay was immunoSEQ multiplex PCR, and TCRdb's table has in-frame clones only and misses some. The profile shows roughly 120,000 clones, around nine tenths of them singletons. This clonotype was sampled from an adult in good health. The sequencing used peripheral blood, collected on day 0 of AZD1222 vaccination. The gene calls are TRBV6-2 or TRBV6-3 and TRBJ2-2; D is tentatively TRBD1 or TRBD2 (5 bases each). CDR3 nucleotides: TGTGCCAGCAGCCCTATGAGGGGAAGGGGACACACCGGGGAGCTGTTTTTT. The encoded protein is CASSPMRGRGHTGELFF.